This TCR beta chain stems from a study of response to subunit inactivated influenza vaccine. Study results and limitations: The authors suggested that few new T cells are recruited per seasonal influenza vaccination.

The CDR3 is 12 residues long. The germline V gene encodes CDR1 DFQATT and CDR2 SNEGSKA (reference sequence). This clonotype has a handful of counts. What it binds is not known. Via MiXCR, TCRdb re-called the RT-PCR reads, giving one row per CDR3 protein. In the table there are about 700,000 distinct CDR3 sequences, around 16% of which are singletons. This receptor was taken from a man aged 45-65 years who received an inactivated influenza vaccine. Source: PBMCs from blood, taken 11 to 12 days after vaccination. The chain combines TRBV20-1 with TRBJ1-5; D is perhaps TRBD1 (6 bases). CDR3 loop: CSPTGINQPQHF. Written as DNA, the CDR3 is TGCAGCCCTACAGGGATAAATCAGCCCCAGCATTTT.